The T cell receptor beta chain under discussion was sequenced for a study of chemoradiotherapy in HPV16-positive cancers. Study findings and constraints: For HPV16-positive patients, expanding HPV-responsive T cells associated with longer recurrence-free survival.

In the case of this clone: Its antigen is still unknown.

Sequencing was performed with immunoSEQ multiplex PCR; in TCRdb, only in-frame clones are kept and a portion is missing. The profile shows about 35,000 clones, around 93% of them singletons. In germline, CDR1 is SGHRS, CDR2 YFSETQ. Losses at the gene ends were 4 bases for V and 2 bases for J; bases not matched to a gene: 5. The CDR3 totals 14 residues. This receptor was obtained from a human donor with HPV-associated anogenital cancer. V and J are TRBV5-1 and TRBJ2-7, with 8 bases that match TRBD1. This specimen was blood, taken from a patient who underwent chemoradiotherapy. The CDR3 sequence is CASSLRTGTYEQYF. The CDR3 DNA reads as TGCGCCAGCAGCCTACGGACAGGGACCTACGAGCAGTACTTC.